The clone carrying this T cell receptor (beta chain) was recorded once. What it binds is not known. This CDR3 is built from 15 residues. V lost 1 base and J lost 8, with 17 bases in between. Germline values: CDR1 SGHTA, CDR2 FQGNSA. Researchers ran the PCR with 60 Vbeta and 13 Jbeta primers. Methods used by the authors: An analysis that came later counted 80 million or so unique TCR beta chains, some 11 million shared. The method was immunoSEQ multiplex PCR; TCRdb's version includes in-frame clones alone and lacks a portion of them. V and J calls and clone size are those listed in that table; D and trimming were worked out from the DNA. The repertoire holds about 180,000 clones, with 76% as singletons. This record comes from a study of cytomegalovirus exposure and HLA in healthy donors. General study results and limits: Several V segments, TRBV6-2 and TRBV6-3 among them, could not be told apart and were dropped. Productive rates of about 87% or about 30% were seen for most TCR beta V segments in an earlier analysis. Presence/absence analyses assumed roughly uniform sequencing depth across donors.

This receptor was identified in a man in his late teens or twenties in good health and CMV-seronegative. The chain employs TRBV7-2 and TRBJ1-2; no firm D call. Sequencing was done on a sample of PBMCs. CDR3 amino acids: CASSLDLGDPRGYTF. The CDR3 DNA sequence: TGTGCCAGCAGCTTAGACCTAGGCGACCCCCGGGGCTACACCTTC.